Given below is one T cell receptor (beta chain) in context. Its specificity is unknown. The sample is drawn from a study of cytomegalovirus exposure and HLA in healthy donors. Study context: Assignment to the Caucasian-associated ancestry cluster applied to approximately 80% of the approximately 420 genotyped donors.

Study-level findings and limits: Trimming of TCR beta V- and J-genes showed a link, identified in a later analysis, to a missense DCLRE1C variant.

This CDR3 is 16 amino acids long. The germline V and J ends were trimmed by 2 bases and 5 bases, with 18 bases remaining between them. Germline CDR1 is SGHDN and CDR2 is FVKESK. With 60 Vbeta and 13 Jbeta primers, the PCR was carried out. Per the authors' pipeline: There were 70 million to 95 million unique TCR beta chains by a later count, and approximately 12 million of them were shared. Libraries were prepared by immunoSEQ multiplex PCR; TCRdb keeps only in-frame clonotypes and omits some of them. V and J calls and clone size are copied from that table; D and trimming were computed from the DNA. The table shows roughly 150,000 clones, with 75% to 80% occurring only once.

The clonotype comes from a male donor in good health and CMV-seronegative. The sequenced material came from PBMCs. The chain links TRBV14 to TRBJ2-5; D gene uncertain. Written as DNA, the CDR3 is TGTGCCAGCAGCCAATTGGGCACGCTATCAAGTGAGACCCAGTACTTC. Protein sequence: CASSQLGTLSSETQYF.